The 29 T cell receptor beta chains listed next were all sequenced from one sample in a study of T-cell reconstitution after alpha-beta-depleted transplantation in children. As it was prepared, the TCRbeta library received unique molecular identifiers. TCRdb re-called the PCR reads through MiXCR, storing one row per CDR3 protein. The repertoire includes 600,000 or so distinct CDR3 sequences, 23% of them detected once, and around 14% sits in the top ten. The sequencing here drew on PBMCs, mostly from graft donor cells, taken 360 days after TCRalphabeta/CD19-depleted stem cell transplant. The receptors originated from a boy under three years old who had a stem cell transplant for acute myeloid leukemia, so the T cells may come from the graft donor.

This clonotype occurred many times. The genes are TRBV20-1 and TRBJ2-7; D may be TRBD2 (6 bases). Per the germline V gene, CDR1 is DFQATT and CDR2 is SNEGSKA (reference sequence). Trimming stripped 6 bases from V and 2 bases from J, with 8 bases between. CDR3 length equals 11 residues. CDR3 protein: CSAGGTYEQYV. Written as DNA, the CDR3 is TGCAGTGCCGGGGGAACCTACGAGCAGTACGTC.

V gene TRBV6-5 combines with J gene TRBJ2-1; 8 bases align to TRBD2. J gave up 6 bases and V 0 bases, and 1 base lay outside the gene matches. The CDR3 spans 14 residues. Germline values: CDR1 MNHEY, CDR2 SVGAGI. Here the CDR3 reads CASSYSGTSNEQFF. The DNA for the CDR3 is TGTGCCAGCAGTTACTCCGGGACTAGCAATGAGCAGTTCTTC.

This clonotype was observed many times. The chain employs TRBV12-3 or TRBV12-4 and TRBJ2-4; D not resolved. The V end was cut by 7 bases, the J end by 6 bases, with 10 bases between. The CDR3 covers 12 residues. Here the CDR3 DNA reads TGTGCCAGCAACCTCGGCCGAAACATTCAGTACTTC. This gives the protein CASNLGRNIQYF.

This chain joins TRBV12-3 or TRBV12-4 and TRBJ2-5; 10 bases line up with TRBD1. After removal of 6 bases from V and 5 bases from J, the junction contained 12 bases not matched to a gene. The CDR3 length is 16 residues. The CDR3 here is CASSQSGTGVMETQYF. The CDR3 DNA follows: TGTGCCAGCAGCCAATCCGGGACAGGGGTGATGGAGACCCAGTACTTC.

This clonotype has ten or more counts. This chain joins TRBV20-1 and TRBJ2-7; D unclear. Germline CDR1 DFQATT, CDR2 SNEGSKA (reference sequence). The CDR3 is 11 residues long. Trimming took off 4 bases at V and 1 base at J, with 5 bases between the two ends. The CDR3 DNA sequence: TGCAGTGCTACCGCATCCTACGAGCAGTACGTC. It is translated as CSATASYEQYV.

The CDR3 reads CASSYSGGTIYF. The CDR3 nucleotides are TGTGCCAGCAGTTACTCGGGGGGCACCATATATTTT. The chain uses TRBV6-5 and TRBJ1-3; tentative D call: TRBD1 (5 bases). V lost 0 bases and J 9 bases, leaving 6 bases between the germline ends. CDR3 length: 12 amino acids. Germline V gene lookup returns CDR1 MNHEY and CDR2 SVGAGI.

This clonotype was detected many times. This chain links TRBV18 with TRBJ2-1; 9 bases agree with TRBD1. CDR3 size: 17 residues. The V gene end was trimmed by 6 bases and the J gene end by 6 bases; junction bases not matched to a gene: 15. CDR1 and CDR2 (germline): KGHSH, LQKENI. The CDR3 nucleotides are TGTGCCAGCTCGCGGAAGGGACAGGGAACGATTGGCAATGAGCAGTTCTTC. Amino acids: CASSRKGQGTIGNEQFF.

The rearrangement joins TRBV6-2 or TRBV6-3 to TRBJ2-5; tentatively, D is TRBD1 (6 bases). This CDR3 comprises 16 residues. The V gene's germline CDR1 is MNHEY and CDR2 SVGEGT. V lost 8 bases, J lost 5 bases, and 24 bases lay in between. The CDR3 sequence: CASGSYIGRGGETQYF. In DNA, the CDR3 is TGTGCCAGCGGGAGTTACATTGGCAGGGGCGGCGAGACCCAGTACTTC.

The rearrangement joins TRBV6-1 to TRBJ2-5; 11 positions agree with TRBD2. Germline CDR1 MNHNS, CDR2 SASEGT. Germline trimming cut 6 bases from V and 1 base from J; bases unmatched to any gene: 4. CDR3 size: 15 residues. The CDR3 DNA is TGTGCCAGCAGCTCTAGCGGGGGGAGCCAAGAGACCCAGTACTTC. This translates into CASSSSGGSQETQYF.

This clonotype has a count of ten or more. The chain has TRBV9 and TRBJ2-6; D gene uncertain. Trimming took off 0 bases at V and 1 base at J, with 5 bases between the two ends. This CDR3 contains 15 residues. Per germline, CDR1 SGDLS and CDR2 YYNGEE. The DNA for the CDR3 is TGTGCCAGCAGCGTAGAGGGTTCTGGGGCCAACGTCCTGACTTTC. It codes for CASSVEGSGANVLTF.

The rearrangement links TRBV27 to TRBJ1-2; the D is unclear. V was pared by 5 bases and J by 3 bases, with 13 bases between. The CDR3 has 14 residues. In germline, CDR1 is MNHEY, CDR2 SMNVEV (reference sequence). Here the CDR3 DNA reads TGTGCCAGCAGTCCCACCCTACAGCACTATGGCTACACCTTC. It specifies CASSPTLQHYGYTF.

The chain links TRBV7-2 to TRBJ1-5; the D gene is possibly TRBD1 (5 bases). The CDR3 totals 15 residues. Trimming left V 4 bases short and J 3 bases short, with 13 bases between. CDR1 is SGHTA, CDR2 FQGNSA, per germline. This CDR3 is CASSYQGPSNQPQHF. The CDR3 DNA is TGTGCCAGCAGCTACCAGGGACCTTCCAATCAGCCCCAGCATTTT.

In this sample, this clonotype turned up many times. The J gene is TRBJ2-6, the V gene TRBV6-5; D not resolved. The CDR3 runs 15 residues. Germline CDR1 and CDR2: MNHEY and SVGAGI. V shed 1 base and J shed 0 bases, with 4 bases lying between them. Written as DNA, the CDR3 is TGTGCCAGCAGTTACTACAGCTCTGGGGCCAACGTCCTGACTTTC. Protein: CASSYYSSGANVLTF.

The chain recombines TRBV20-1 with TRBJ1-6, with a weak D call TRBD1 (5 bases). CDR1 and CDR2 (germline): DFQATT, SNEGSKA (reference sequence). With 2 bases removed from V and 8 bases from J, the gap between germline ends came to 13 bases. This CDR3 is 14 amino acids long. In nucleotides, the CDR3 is TGCAGTGCTAGAAAACAGGTTATGGATTCACCCCTCCACTTT. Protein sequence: CSARKQVMDSPLHF.

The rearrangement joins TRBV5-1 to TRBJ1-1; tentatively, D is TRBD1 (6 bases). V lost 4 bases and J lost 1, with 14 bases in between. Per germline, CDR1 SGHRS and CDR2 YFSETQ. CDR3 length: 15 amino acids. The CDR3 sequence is CASSLGGYGNTEAFF. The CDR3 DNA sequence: TGCGCCAGCAGCCTAGGGGGTTACGGGAACACTGAAGCTTTCTTT.

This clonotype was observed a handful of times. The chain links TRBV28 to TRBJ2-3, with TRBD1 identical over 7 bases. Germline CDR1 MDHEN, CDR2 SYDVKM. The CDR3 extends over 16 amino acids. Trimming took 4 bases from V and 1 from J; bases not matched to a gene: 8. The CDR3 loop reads CASSSYRGKGTDTQYF. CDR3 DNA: TGTGCCAGCAGTTCGTACAGGGGAAAGGGCACAGATACGCAGTATTTT.

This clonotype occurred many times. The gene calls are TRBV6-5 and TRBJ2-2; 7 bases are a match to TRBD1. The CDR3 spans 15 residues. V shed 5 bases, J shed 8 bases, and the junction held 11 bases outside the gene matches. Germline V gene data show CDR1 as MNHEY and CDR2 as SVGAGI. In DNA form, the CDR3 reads TGTGCCAGCAGTCGACAGGGCCAGGGAAGAGGGGAGCTGTTTTTT. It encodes CASSRQGQGRGELFF.

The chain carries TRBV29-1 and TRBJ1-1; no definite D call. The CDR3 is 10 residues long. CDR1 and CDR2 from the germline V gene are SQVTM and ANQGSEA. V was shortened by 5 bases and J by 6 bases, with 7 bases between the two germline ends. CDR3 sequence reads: CSVFGAEAFF. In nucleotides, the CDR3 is TGCAGCGTTTTTGGGGCTGAAGCTTTCTTT.

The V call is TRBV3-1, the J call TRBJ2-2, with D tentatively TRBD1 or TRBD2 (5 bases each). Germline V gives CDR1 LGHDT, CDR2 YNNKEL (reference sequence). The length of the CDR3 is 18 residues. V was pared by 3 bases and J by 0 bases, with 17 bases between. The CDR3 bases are TGTGCCAGCAGCCAGCTCCCCGGGGCACACTCGAACACCGGGGAGCTGTTTTTT. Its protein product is CASSQLPGAHSNTGELFF.

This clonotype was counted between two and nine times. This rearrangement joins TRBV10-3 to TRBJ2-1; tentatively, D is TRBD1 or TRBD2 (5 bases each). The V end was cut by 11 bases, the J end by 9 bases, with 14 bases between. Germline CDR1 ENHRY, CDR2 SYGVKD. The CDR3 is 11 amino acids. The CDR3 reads CASSPGSEQFF. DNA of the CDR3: TGTGCCTCTAGCCCAGGGAGTGAGCAGTTCTTC.

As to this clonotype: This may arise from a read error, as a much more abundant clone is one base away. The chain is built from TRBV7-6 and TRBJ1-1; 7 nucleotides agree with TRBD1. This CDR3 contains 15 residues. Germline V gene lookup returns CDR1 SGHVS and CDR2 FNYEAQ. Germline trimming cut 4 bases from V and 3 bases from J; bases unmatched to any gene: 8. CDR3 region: CASSSTGMTHTEAFF. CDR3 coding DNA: TGTGCCAGCAGCTCGACAGGGATGACGCACACTGAAGCTTTCTTT.

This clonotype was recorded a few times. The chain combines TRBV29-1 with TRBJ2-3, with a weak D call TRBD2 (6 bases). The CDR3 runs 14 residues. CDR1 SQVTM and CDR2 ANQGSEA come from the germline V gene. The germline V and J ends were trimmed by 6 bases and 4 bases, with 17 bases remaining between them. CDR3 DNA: TGCAGCGTCCTCTCCGGCGGAGGGGCAGATACGCAGTATTTT. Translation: CSVLSGGGADTQYF.

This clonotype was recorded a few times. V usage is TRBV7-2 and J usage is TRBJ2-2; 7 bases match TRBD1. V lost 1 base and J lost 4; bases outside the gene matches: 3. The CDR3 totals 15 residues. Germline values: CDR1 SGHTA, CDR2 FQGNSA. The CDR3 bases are TGTGCCAGCAGCTTAGTCTCAGGGGGCACCGGGGAGCTGTTTTTT. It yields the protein CASSLVSGGTGELFF.

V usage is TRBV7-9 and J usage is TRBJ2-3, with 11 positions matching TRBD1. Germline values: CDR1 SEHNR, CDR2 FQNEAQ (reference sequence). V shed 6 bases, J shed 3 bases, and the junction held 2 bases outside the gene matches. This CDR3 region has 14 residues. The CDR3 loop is CASSGQGATDTQYF. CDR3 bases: TGTGCCAGCAGTGGACAGGGGGCTACAGATACGCAGTATTTT.

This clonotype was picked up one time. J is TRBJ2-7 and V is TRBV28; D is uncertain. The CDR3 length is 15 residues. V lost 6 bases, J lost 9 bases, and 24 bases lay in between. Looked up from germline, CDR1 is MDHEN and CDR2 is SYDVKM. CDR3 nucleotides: TGTGCCAGCAGCTTCTACAGCACTCCTACTCTGGGGCAGTACGTC. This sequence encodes CASSFYSTPTLGQYV.

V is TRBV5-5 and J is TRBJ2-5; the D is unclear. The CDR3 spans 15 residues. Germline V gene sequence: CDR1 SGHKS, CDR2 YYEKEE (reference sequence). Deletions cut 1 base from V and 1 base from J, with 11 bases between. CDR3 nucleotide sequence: TGTGCCAGCAGCTTGTCGTTTGACTTCCAAGAGACCCAGTACTTC. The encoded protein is CASSLSFDFQETQYF.

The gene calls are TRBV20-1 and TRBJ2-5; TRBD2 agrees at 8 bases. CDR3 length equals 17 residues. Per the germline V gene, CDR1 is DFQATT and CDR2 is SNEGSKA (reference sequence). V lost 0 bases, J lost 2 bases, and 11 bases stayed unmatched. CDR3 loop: CSARDLTSEGGQETQYF. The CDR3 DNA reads TGCAGTGCTAGAGACTTGACTAGCGAGGGGGGGCAAGAGACCCAGTACTTC.

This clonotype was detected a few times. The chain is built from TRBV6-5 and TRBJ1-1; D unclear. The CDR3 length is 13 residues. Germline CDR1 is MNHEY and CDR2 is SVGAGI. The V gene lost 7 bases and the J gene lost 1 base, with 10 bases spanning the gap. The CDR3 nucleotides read TGTGCCAGCACCCAGCGCCAGAACACTGAAGCTTTCTTT. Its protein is CASTQRQNTEAFF.

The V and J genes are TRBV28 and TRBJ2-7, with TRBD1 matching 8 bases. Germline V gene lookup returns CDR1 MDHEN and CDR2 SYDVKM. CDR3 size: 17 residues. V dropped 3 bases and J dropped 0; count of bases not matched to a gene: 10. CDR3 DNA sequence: TGTGCCAGCAGTTTTACAATCGGACAGGGAACCTCCTACGAGCAGTACGTC. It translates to CASSFTIGQGTSYEQYV.